A single sample gave rise to the 16 T cell receptor beta chains below, sequenced in a study of blood T cell repertoires in COVID-19. The method was immunoSEQ multiplex PCR; TCRdb's version includes in-frame clones alone and lacks a portion of them. This sample has 150,000 to 180,000 clones, with 80% to 90% found just once. The sequencing input was peripheral blood. Receptor source: a woman in her 70s with acute or convalescent COVID-19.

The chain combines TRBV7-2 with TRBJ1-4; possible D gene TRBD1, 5 bases. The CDR3 length is 14 residues. The germline CDR1 and CDR2 sequences are SGHTA and FQGNSA. The germline V and J ends were trimmed by 2 bases and 4 bases, with 8 bases remaining between them. The CDR3 region is CASSLSGFNEKLFF. CDR3 bases: TGTGCCAGCAGCTTATCAGGGTTTAATGAAAAACTGTTTTTT.

This clone was observed a few times. The J gene is TRBJ1-2, the V gene TRBV4-2, with D tentatively TRBD1 (5 bases). Germline V gene sequence: CDR1 LGHNA, CDR2 YNFKEQ. The V end lost 0 bases, the J end lost 5 bases, and 10 bases lay between the germline ends. This CDR3 has 14 residues. The CDR3 DNA reads TGTGCCAGCAGCCAAGATGGGCAGGGTTATGGCTACACCTTC. Amino acids: CASSQDGQGYGYTF.

The chain uses TRBV7-6 and TRBJ2-1; TRBD1 aligns across 10 bases. Germline-derived CDR1 and CDR2 are SGHVS and FNYEAQ. This CDR3 is 16 amino acids long. The ends lost 5 bases at V and 2 bases at J; junction bases unmatched: 6. The CDR3 coding sequence is TGTGCCAGCAGCCCCGGACAGGGGGGTACCTACAATGAGCAGTTCTTC. The encoded protein is CASSPGQGGTYNEQFF.

This clone was counted once. The chain has TRBV5-8 and TRBJ2-5; TRBD2 matches 12 bases. Trimming cost V 0 bases and J 2 bases; bases outside gene matches: 2. CDR3 length: 16 residues. Germline CDR1 reads SGHTS; CDR2 reads YDEGEE. In DNA form, the CDR3 reads TGTGCCAGCAGCTTGGCCCTAGCGGGGGGGCAAGAGACCCAGTACTTC. Protein: CASSLALAGGQETQYF.

The J gene is TRBJ1-4, the V gene TRBV9; D call uncertain. This CDR3 is 15 amino acids long. V was clipped by 0 bases and J by 3 bases, with 9 bases between them. Germline CDR1 reads SGDLS; CDR2 reads YYNGEE. The CDR3 loop is CASSVGGSANEKLFF. In DNA, the CDR3 is TGTGCCAGCAGCGTAGGAGGTTCGGCTAATGAAAAACTGTTTTTT.

The V call is TRBV24-1, the J call TRBJ1-2, with a weak D call TRBD1 (5 bases). CDR3 length: 13 amino acids. The germline V and J ends were trimmed by 4 bases and 7 bases, with 12 bases remaining between them. Germline V CDR1 and CDR2: KGHDR, SFDVKD. The CDR3 DNA reads TGTGCCACCAGTGACTGGGACTCTTTTGGCTACACCTTC. Protein product: CATSDWDSFGYTF.

For this clone: Other DNA sequences in this sample translate to the same CDR3. V is TRBV18 and J is TRBJ1-1; 7 nucleotides line up with TRBD1. Unmatched junction bases numbered 3, after V lost 3 bases and J lost 2 bases. CDR1 and CDR2 from the germline V gene are KGHSH and LQKENI. This CDR3 has 14 residues. The CDR3 loop reads CASSPTGTNTEAFF. The CDR3 region has the DNA TGTGCCAGCTCACCGACAGGGACTAACACTGAAGCTTTCTTT.

V and J are TRBV2 and TRBJ1-5; D gene ambiguous. The germline CDR1 and CDR2 sequences are SNHLY and FYNNEI. Trimming took 7 bases from V and 9 from J, leaving 10 bases between them. The CDR3 totals 11 residues. The DNA of the CDR3 is TGTGCCAGCACTCGTAGCGGGCCCCAGCATTTT. Translated: CASTRSGPQHF.

J is TRBJ1-3 and V is TRBV19; D is unresolved. Trimming pared 5 bases from V and 0 bases from J, leaving 11 bases between. Germline CDR1 is LNHDA and CDR2 is SQIVND (reference sequence). The CDR3 runs 15 residues. The CDR3 DNA is TGTGCCAGTAGTGGGCAGAGCCTCTCTGGAAACACCATATATTTT. Translation: CASSGQSLSGNTIYF.

The chain is built from TRBV30 and TRBJ1-2; 8 bases match TRBD1. Germline V CDR1 and CDR2: GTSNPN, SVGIG (reference sequence). CDR3 length: 13 amino acids. V was clipped by 3 bases and J by 3 bases; unmatched bases: 3. The CDR3 region has the DNA TGTGCCTGGAGCAGGGGGCGGGACTATGGCTACACCTTC. Translation gives CAWSRGRDYGYTF.

The CDR3 sequence: CASGLAPPGDYGYTF. Written as DNA, the CDR3 is TGTGCTAGTGGTTTGGCACCACCGGGGGACTATGGCTACACCTTC. The gene calls are TRBV12-5 and TRBJ1-2; weak D call: TRBD1 (5 bases). Between the trimmed V and J ends, which lost 1 base and 3 bases, there was a span of 12 bases. CDR1 is LGHNT and CDR2 is FRNRAP in the germline V gene. This CDR3 has 15 residues. Supplemented by reference TRBV12-5 and TRBJ1-2, the full variable domain reads DARVTQTPRHKVTEMGQEVTMRCQPILGHNTVFWYRQTMMQGLELLAYFRNRAPLDDSGMPKDRFSAEMPDATLATLKIQPSEPRDSAVYFCASGLAPPGDYGYTFGSGTRLTVV.

The CDR3 DNA sequence: TGTGCCAGCAGCTTATGGGCTAATAATTCACCCCTCCACTTT. It yields the protein CASSLWANNSPLHF. This chain uses TRBV7-3 with TRBJ1-6; D unresolved. V lost 2 bases and J lost 5, with 7 bases in between. The CDR3 length is 14 residues. Germline values: CDR1 SGHTA, CDR2 FQGTGA.

The chain combines TRBV7-9 with TRBJ1-2; D unclear. V lost 8 bases and J lost 6, with 22 bases in between. This CDR3 is built from 15 residues. CDR1 SEHNR and CDR2 FQNEAQ come from the germline V gene (reference sequence). CDR3 nucleotides: TGTGCCAGCGGTACGGCCGTCCACTACGAAGATGGCTACACCTTC. This encodes CASGTAVHYEDGYTF.

The CDR3 nucleotides are TGTGCCAGCAGTTACCAGGGGTCCGGCTATGGCTACACCTTC. Its translation: CASSYQGSGYGYTF. This chain connects TRBV6-5 to TRBJ1-2, with D perhaps matching TRBD1 (6 bases). Per germline, CDR1 MNHEY and CDR2 SVGAGI. V was trimmed by 2 bases and J by 4 bases, leaving 11 bases between them. The CDR3 has 14 amino acids.

The chain recombines TRBV29-1 with TRBJ2-3, with D possibly being TRBD2 (5 bases). Germline CDR1 reads SQVTM; CDR2 reads ANQGSEA. Trimming removed 1 base from V and 6 bases from J, with 11 bases in between. The CDR3 is 13 amino acids. The CDR3 here is CSVEGGSRDTQYF. Written as DNA, the CDR3 is TGCAGCGTTGAAGGCGGGTCGCGGGATACGCAGTATTTT.

V gene TRBV7-2 combines with J gene TRBJ1-2; the match to TRBD1 covers 7 bases. Trimming took 5 bases from V and 3 from J; bases not matched to a gene: 9. The CDR3 consists of 15 residues. Looked up from germline, CDR1 is SGHTA and CDR2 is FQGNSA. The CDR3 spells CASSTYRGEDYGYTF. CDR3 nucleotides: TGTGCCAGCAGCACCTACAGGGGCGAGGACTATGGCTACACCTTC.